This TCR beta chain is drawn from a study of blood T cells in healthy people across ages. Study-wide background: About one barcoded beta molecule per two T cells was the capture yield of template switching.

PCR was performed a second time for roughly 7 to 12 cycles using a sample-barcoded 5' primer and a J-beta primer mix. A single record per CDR3 protein comes from TCRdb applying MiXCR to the 5' RACE reads. The table records roughly 680,000 distinct CDR3 sequences, around 52% of them present only once. To note about this clonotype: A much more abundant neighbour one base away suggests this may be a read error.

There are 15 residues in the CDR3. Unmatched junction bases numbered 2, after V lost 0 bases and J lost 4 bases. CDR1 and CDR2 from the germline V gene are SGHRS and YFSETQ. The chain has TRBV5-1 and TRBJ2-1; the match to TRBD2 covers 9 bases. This TCR was sampled from a woman of 80 years or more in good health. Sequences were obtained from blood. This CDR3 reads CASSLGLAEYNEQFF. CDR3 DNA: TGCGCCAGCAGCTTGGGACTAGCGGAATACAATGAGCAGTTCTTC.